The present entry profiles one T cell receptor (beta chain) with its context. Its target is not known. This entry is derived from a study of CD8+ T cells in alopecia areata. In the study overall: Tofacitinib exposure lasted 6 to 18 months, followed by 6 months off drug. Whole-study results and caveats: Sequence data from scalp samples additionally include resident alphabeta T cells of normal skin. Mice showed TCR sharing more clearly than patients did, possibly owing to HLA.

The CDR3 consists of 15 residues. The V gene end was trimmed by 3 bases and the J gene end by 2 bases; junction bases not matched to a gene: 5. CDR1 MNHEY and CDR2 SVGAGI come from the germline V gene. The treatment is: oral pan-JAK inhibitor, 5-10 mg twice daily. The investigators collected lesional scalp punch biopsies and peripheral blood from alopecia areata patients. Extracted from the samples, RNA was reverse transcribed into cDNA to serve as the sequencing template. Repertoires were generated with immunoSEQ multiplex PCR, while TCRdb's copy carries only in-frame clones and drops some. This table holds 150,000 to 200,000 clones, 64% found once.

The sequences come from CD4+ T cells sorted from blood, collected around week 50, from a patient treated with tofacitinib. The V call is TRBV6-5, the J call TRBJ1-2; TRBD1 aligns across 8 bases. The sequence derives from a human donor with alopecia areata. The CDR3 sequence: CASSYSHRGNYGYTF. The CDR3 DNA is TGTGCCAGCAGTTATTCCCACAGGGGGAACTATGGCTACACCTTC.